The clone carrying this T cell receptor (beta chain) was recorded once. Its specificity is unknown. These data are taken from a study of cytomegalovirus exposure and HLA in healthy donors. General study points: Researchers reportedly found TCR beta sequences accurately predicted most subjects' HLA-A and HLA-B alleles.

With 60 Vbeta and 13 Jbeta primers, the PCR was carried out. Profiling relied on immunoSEQ multiplex PCR, and the TCRdb table lists in-frame clones only, not all of them. The sample consists of over 100,000 clones, 55% to 65% of them appearing once. The specimen was PBMCs. This TCR was sampled from a woman aged 25 to 39 in good health and CMV-seronegative.

For the CDR3, the DNA is TGTGCCAGCAGCGGGGACTATCGAGGGGATACGCAGTATTTT. Residues: CASSGDYRGDTQYF. This chain joins TRBV7-2 and TRBJ2-3; 7 nucleotides align to TRBD2. This CDR3 is built from 14 residues. J gave up 6 bases and V 5 bases, and 8 bases lay outside the gene matches. The germline V gene encodes CDR1 SGHTA and CDR2 FQGNSA.